The clone carrying this T cell receptor (beta chain) has a count of ten or more. Its antigen is unknown. The CDR3 spans 15 residues. Germline CDR1 MDHEN, CDR2 SYDVKM. Trimming removed 10 bases from V and 1 base from J, with 19 bases in between. RNA transcripts served as the template for amplifying TCR beta CDR3 regions. The TCR CDR3 was amplified in a first-round RT-PCR using the HTBI primer set. MiXCR was run by TCRdb on the multiplex PCR reads, yielding one entry per CDR3 protein. The sample records hundreds of thousands of distinct CDR3 sequences, 15% to 20% being singletons. The data were taken from a study of T cells in Graves' hyperthyroidism and ophthalmopathy. Each diagnosis was grounded in clinical symptoms, serum thyroxine and TRAb, thyroid ultrasound, and orbital computed tomography. Study-level findings and limits: Most clonotypes that expanded in the thyroid above 0.001 also showed up in blood. Ophthalmopathy, as predicted by the model, came a median roughly 6.5 months after the prediction.

The specimen sequenced was blood. This receptor was taken from a woman aged 18-29 years with Graves' hyperthyroidism. The genes are TRBV28 and TRBJ1-1; no reliable D call. This chain's CDR3 is CATNSGSTRNTEAFF. The CDR3 nucleotides read TGTGCCACAAATTCGGGATCAACCAGGAACACTGAAGCTTTCTTT.